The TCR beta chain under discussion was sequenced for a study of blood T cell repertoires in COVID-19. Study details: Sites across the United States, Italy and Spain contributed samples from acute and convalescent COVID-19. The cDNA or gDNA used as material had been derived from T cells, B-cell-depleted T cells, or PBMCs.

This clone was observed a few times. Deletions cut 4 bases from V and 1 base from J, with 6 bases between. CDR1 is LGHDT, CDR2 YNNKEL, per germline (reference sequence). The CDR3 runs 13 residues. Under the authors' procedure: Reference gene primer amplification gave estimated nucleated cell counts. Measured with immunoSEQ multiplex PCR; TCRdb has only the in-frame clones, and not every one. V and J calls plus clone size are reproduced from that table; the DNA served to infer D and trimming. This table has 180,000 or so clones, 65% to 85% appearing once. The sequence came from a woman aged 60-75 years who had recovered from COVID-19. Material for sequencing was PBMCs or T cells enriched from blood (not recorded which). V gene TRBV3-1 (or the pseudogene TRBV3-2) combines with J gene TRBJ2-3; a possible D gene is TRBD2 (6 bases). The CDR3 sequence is CASSPGGTDTQYF. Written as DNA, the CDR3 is TGTGCCAGCAGCCCGGGGGGCACAGATACGCAGTATTTT.